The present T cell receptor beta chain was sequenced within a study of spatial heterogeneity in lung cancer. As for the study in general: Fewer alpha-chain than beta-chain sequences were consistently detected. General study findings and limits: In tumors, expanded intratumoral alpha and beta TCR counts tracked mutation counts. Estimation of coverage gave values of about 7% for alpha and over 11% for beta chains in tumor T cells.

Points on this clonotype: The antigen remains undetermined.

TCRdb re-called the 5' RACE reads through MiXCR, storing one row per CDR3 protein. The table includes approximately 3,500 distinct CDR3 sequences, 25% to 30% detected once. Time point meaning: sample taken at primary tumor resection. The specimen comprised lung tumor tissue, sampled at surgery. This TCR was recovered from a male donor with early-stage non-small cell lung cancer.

CDR3 in amino acids: CASSLRSGEYNEQFF. Here the CDR3 DNA reads TGTGCCAGCAGCTTACGCTCAGGGGAGTACAATGAGCAGTTCTTC. The rearrangement links TRBV5-4 to TRBJ2-1; maybe TRBD1 (6 bases). V lost 2 bases and J 4 bases, leaving 13 bases between the germline ends. The CDR3 has 15 amino acids. The germline CDR1 and CDR2 sequences are SGHNT and YYREEE (reference sequence).